One and the same sample provided the 27 T cell receptor beta chains below, sequenced in a study of CXCR3-negative and CXCR3-positive naive CD8 T cells. Findings and limits, study-wide: Greater hydrophobicity was found in TRB CDR3s of CXCR3-positive naive cells than of CXCR3-negative naive cells.

Their cognate antigens are unknown. TRB cDNA was prepared as libraries by UMI-labeled 5' RACE. TCRdb reanalyzed the 5' RACE reads, giving one entry per CDR3 protein sequence and no DNA. The sample holds around 88,000 distinct CDR3 sequences. The sample comprised naive CXCR3+ CD8+ T cells from blood. Regarding subset: CD45RO-CCR7+CD27+CD95- naive CD8+ T cells expressing CXCR3 (TNR3+). These receptors were obtained from a human donor in good health. Some clones in this sample may be carry-over from other donors' samples.

The rearrangement joins TRBV5-1 to TRBJ1-5. The CDR3 length is 15 residues. Germline values: CDR1 SGHRS, CDR2 YFSETQ. CDR3 in amino acids: CASSLGYQTDQPQHF.

The gene calls are TRBV7-9 and TRBJ2-7; TCRdb's D call, TRBD2, is unchecked because there is no DNA. Germline assignment: CDR1 SEHNR and CDR2 FQNEAQ (reference sequence). This CDR3 has 16 amino acids. CDR3: CASSSRDELSSYEQYF.

The chain has TRBV29-1 and TRBJ2-1; the TCRdb call, TRBD2, lacks DNA for checking. The CDR3 is made up of 15 amino acids. CDR1 and CDR2 from the germline V gene are SQVTM and ANQGSEA. The CDR3 loop reads CSVDAREGPYNEQFF.

The chain uses TRBV27 and TRBJ2-7; the TCRdb call, TRBD1, lacks DNA for checking. The CDR3 covers 14 residues. Germline V gene sequence: CDR1 MNHEY, CDR2 SMNVEV (reference sequence). The CDR3: CASSLQGVSYEQYF.

V and J are TRBV9 and TRBJ2-3; no DNA is available, so the TRBD1 call from TCRdb remains unchecked. CDR1 is SGDLS, CDR2 YYNGEE, per germline. The CDR3 sequence is 19 residues long. CDR3 sequence: CASSDQQGEAGGLQNTQYF.

The chain combines TRBV29-1 with TRBJ1-4; TCRdb indicates TRBD1, and absent DNA this call remains unverified. Germline CDR1 is SQVTM and CDR2 is ANQGSEA. The CDR3 covers 12 residues. The chain's CDR3 is CSVLGTGEKLFF.

The chain has TRBV20-1 and TRBJ1-1; the D call from TCRdb, TRBD1, cannot be confirmed without DNA. Germline V gives CDR1 DFQATT, CDR2 SNEGSKA (reference sequence). This CDR3 comprises 14 residues. The CDR3: CSASEGHLNTEAFF.

The chain combines TRBV10-3 with TRBJ2-7; TCRdb designates TRBD1, a call that cannot be tested without DNA. Germline CDR1 ENHRY, CDR2 SYGVKD. The CDR3 is 12 residues long. CDR3 amino acids: CAIGQGDYKQYF.

This chain uses TRBV9 with TRBJ2-7; TCRdb outputs TRBD2, but without DNA this stays unchecked. Germline V gives CDR1 SGDLS, CDR2 YYNGEE. CDR3 length: 13 residues. The CDR3 loop reads CASSGGASYEQYF. Complete variable domain (other parts from reference TRBV9 and TRBJ2-7): DSGVTQTPKHLITATGQRVTLRCSPRSGDLSVYWYQQSLDQGLQFLIQYYNGEERAKGNILERFSAQQFPDLHSELNLSSLELGDSALYFCASSGGASYEQYFGPGTRLTVT.

The chain is built from TRBV27 and TRBJ2-7; there is no DNA to check the TCRdb D call of TRBD1. Germline V gene lookup returns CDR1 MNHEY and CDR2 SMNVEV (reference sequence). CDR3 length: 17 amino acids. This CDR3 is CASSLSAPGGFSYEQYF.

The chain couples TRBV15 to TRBJ2-1; without DNA, the TCRdb call of TRBD1 cannot be checked. There are 15 residues in the CDR3. Germline CDR1 reads LNHNV; CDR2 reads YYDKDF (reference sequence). CDR3 amino acids: CATSRDQGSYNEQFF.

The J gene is TRBJ1-1, the V gene TRBV19. The length of the CDR3 is 13 residues. From germline, CDR1 is LNHDA and CDR2 SQIVND (reference sequence). The CDR3 spells CASSIALNTEAFF.

The genes are TRBV7-6 and TRBJ1-1. Germline V CDR1 and CDR2: SGHVS, FNYEAQ. The CDR3 covers 16 residues. This chain's CDR3 is CASSAPAGGIATEAFF. Filled out from reference TRBV7-6 and TRBJ1-1, the complete variable domain reads GAGVSQSPRYKVTKRGQDVALRCDPISGHVSLYWYRQALGQGPEFLTYFNYEAQQDKSGLPNDRFSAERPEGSISTLTIQRTEQRDSAMYRCASSAPAGGIATEAFFGQGTRLTVV.

This chain connects TRBV19 to TRBJ2-3; TCRdb names TRBD1, which stays unverified in the absence of DNA. Germline lookup yields CDR1 LNHDA and CDR2 SQIVND (reference sequence). The CDR3 sequence is 15 residues long. CDR3 protein: CASIPTWGYTDTQYF.

CDR3 loop: CASSLQGTGTEAFF. The chain links TRBV28 to TRBJ1-1; TCRdb lists TRBD1, though no DNA is available to test this call. The CDR3 is made up of 14 amino acids. CDR1 is MDHEN, CDR2 SYDVKM, per germline.

The chain uses TRBV11-3 and TRBJ2-5. Germline loops: CDR1 SGHNT, CDR2 YENEEA. CDR3 size: 16 residues. The CDR3 sequence: CASSSTTITTQETQYF.

The chain links TRBV29-1 to TRBJ1-1; absent DNA, TCRdb's TRBD1 call cannot be checked. The CDR3 has 14 amino acids. The germline gives CDR1 SQVTM, CDR2 ANQGSEA. CDR3 protein: CSVEAPQGHTEAFF.

This chain links TRBV7-9 with TRBJ1-1; with no DNA, the TCRdb D assignment of TRBD1 cannot be verified. CDR1 is SEHNR and CDR2 is FQNEAQ in the germline V gene (reference sequence). This CDR3 comprises 12 residues. The CDR3 loop is CASSLEDRRAFF.

V gene TRBV7-9 combines with J gene TRBJ1-4. The CDR3 has 17 residues. CDR1 is SEHNR and CDR2 is FQNEAQ in the germline V gene (reference sequence). The CDR3 sequence: CASSSPPEAGRQEKLFF.

The chain couples TRBV11-3 to TRBJ2-7; there is no DNA to check the TCRdb D call of TRBD2. Looked up from germline, CDR1 is SGHNT and CDR2 is YENEEA. The CDR3 totals 15 residues. This CDR3 reads CASSPWTSGSYEQYF.

This chain connects TRBV29-1 to TRBJ2-4; TCRdb picks TRBD2, but there is no DNA to check that call. Germline V CDR1 and CDR2: SQVTM, ANQGSEA. The CDR3 contains 17 residues. Here the CDR3 reads CSVAGLASPLAKNIQYF.

The chain has TRBV4-3 and TRBJ1-2; the D call from TCRdb, TRBD1, cannot be confirmed without DNA. The CDR3 runs to 15 residues. Germline V CDR1 and CDR2: LGHNA, YSLEER. The CDR3: CASSPGAGANYGYTF.

The gene calls are TRBV7-2 and TRBJ2-7; the TCRdb call, TRBD1, lacks DNA for checking. CDR1 and CDR2 from the germline V gene are SGHTA and FQGNSA. CDR3 size: 16 residues. The CDR3 here is CASSPTTGSPLYEQYF. The complete variable domain, with remaining parts taken from reference TRBV7-2 and TRBJ2-7, reads GAGVSQSPSNKVTEKGKDVELRCDPISGHTALYWYRQSLGQGLEFLIYFQGNSAPDKSGLPSDRFSAERTGGSVSTLTIQRTQQEDSAVYLCASSPTTGSPLYEQYFGPGTRLTVT.

CDR3 sequence reads: CASSRGPSYEQYF. The rearrangement links TRBV5-1 to TRBJ2-7. Germline V gives CDR1 SGHRS, CDR2 YFSETQ. The CDR3 extends over 13 amino acids.

The genes are TRBV28 and TRBJ1-3; as DNA is missing, the TRBD1 call by TCRdb cannot be tested. The CDR3 extends over 16 amino acids. Germline lookup yields CDR1 MDHEN and CDR2 SYDVKM. CDR3: CASSLPQGSSGNTIYF.

The chain uses TRBV28 and TRBJ2-2; TCRdb returns TRBD2, unconfirmable since there is no DNA. The CDR3 length is 17 residues. Germline V gene data show CDR1 as MDHEN and CDR2 as SYDVKM. CDR3 amino acids: CASSLAGLAGGIGELFF.

V usage is TRBV14 and J usage is TRBJ1-1; the TRBD1 assignment by TCRdb is unverifiable without DNA. Germline V gives CDR1 SGHDN, CDR2 FVKESK. The CDR3 covers 16 residues. The CDR3 is CASSDRDRVLDTEAFF.